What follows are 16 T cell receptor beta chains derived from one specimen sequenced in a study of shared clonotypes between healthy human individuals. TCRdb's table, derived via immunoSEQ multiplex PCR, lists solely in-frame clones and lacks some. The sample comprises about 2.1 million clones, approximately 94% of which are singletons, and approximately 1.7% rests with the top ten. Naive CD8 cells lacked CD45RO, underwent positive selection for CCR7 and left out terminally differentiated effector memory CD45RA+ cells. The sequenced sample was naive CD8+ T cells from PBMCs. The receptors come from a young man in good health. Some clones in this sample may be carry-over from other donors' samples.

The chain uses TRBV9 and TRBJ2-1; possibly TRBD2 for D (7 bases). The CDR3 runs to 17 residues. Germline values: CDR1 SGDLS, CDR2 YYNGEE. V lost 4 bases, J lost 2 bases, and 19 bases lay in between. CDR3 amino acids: CASSPLGRGTPYNEQFF. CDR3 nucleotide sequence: TGTGCCAGCAGCCCACTTGGGAGGGGGACCCCCTACAATGAGCAGTTCTTC.

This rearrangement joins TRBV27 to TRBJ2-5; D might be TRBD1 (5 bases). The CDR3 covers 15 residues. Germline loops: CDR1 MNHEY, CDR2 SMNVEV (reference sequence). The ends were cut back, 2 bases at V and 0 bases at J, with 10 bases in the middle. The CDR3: CASSLDRQYQETQYF. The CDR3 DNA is TGTGCCAGCAGTTTAGACAGACAGTACCAAGAGACCCAGTACTTC.

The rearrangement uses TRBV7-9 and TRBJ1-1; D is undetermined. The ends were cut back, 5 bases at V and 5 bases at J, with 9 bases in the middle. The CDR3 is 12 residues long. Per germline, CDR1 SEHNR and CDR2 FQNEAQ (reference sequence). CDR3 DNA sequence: TGTGCCAGCAGCCGAGGGATAACTGAAGCTTTCTTT. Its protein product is CASSRGITEAFF.

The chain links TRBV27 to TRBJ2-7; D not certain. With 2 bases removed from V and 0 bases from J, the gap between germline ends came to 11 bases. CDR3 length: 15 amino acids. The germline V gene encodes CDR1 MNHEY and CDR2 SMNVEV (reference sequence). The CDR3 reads CASSLQATSSYEQYF. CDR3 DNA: TGTGCCAGCAGTTTACAAGCTACCTCCTCCTACGAGCAGTACTTC.

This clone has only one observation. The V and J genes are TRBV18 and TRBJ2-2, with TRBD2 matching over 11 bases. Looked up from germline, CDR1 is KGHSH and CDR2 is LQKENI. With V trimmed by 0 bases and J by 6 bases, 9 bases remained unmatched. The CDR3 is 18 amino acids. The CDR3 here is CASSPPRLAGTAPGELFF. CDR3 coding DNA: TGTGCCAGCTCACCACCGAGACTAGCGGGGACGGCCCCCGGGGAGCTGTTTTTT.

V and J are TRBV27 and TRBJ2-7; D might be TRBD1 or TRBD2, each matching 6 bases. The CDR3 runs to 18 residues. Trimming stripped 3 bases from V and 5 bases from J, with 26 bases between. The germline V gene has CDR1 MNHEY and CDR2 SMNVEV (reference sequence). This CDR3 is CASSFLGRRGRRPHEQYF. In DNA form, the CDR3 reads TGTGCCAGCAGTTTTTTAGGCAGACGGGGGCGCCGACCCCACGAGCAGTACTTC.

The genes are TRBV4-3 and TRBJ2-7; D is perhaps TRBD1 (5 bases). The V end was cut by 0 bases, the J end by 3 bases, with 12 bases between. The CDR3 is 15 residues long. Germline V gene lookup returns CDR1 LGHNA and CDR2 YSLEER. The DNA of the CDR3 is TGCGCCAGCAGCCAAGATAGGACACCGGGCTACGAGCAGTACTTC. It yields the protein CASSQDRTPGYEQYF.

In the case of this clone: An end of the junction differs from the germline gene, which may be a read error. CDR3 nucleotide sequence: TGCAGCGTTGCGTCCTCCAACGAGCAGTACTTC. Protein: CSVASSNEQYF. The V and J genes are TRBV29-1 and TRBJ2-7, with D unclear. This CDR3 is built from 11 residues. Germline CDR1 SQVTM, CDR2 ANQGSEA.

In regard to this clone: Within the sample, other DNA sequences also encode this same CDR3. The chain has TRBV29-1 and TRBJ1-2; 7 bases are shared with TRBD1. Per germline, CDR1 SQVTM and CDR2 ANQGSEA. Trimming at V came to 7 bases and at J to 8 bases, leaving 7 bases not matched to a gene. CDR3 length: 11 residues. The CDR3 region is CSARDRNGYTF. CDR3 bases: TGCAGCGCCCGGGACAGAAACGGCTACACCTTC.

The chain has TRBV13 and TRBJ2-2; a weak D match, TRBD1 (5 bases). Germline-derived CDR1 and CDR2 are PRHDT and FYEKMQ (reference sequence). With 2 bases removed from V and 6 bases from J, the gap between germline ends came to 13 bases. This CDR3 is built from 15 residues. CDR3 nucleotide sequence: TGTGCCAGCAGCTTAAGTCAGGGTGGGGCCGGGGAGCTGTTTTTT. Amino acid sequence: CASSLSQGGAGELFF. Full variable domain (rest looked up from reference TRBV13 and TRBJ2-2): AAGVIQSPRHLIKEKRETATLKCYPIPRHDTVYWYQQGPGQDPQFLISFYEKMQSDKGSIPDRFSAQQFSDYHSELNMSSLELGDSALYFCASSLSQGGAGELFFGEGSRLTVL.

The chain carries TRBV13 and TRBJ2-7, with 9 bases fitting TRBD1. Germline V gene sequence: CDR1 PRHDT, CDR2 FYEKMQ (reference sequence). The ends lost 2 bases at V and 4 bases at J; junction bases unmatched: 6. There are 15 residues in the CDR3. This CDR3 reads CASSLSGQGLYEQYF. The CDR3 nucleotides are TGTGCCAGCAGCTTATCGGGACAGGGTCTGTACGAGCAGTACTTC.

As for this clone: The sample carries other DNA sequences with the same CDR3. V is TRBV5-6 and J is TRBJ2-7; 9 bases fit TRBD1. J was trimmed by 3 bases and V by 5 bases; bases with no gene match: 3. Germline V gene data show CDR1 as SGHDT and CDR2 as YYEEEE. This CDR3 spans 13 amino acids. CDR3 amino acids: CASSPDRGYEQYF. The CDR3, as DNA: TGTGCCAGCAGTCCGGACAGGGGCTACGAGCAGTACTTC.

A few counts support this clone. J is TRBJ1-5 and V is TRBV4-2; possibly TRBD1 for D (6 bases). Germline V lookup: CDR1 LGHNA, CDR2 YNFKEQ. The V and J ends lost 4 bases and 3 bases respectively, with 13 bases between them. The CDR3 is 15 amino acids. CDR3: CASSPRKGDNQPQHF. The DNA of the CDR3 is TGTGCCAGCAGCCCCCGGAAGGGGGACAATCAGCCCCAGCATTTT.

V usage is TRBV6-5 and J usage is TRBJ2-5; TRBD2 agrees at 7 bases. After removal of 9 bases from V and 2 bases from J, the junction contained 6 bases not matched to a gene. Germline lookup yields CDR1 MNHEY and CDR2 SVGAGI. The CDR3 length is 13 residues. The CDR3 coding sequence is TGTGCCAGTAGCGGGTCCGAGCAAGAGACCCAGTACTTC. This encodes CASSGSEQETQYF.

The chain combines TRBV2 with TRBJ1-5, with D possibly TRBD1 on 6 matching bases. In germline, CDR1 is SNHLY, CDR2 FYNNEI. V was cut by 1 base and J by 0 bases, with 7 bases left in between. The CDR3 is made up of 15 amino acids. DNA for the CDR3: TGTGCCAGCAGTGAAGTGGACAGTAGCAATCAGCCCCAGCATTTT. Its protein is CASSEVDSSNQPQHF.

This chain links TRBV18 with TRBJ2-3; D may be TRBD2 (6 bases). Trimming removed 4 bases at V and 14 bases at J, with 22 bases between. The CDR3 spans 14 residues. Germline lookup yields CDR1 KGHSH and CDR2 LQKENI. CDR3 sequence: CASSRWEEGLLSYF. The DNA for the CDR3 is TGTGCCAGCTCACGGTGGGAGGAGGGCCTTTTGTCGTATTTT. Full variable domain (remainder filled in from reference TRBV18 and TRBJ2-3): NAGVMQNPRHLVRRRGQEARLRCSPMKGHSHVYWYRQLPEEGLKFMVYLQKENIIDESGMPKERFSAEFPKEGPSILRIQQVVRGDSAAYFCASSRWEEGLLSYFGPGTRLTVL.